The clone carrying this T cell receptor beta chain has only one observation. Profiling relied on immunoSEQ multiplex PCR, and the TCRdb table lists in-frame clones only, not all of them. The sample holds fewer than 10,000 clones, 91% seen once. Germline CDR1 LNHDA, CDR2 SQIVND (reference sequence). Trimming pared 10 bases from V and 2 bases from J, leaving 14 bases between. This CDR3 is built from 13 residues. The data derive from a study of technical replicates of blood from four donors. The clonotype was recovered from a human donor in good health. What was sequenced was PBMCs. The chain is built from TRBV19 and TRBJ1-2; TRBD1 is a possible D gene (6 bases). CDR3: CATAMGANYGYTF. The CDR3 DNA reads TGTGCCACTGCTATGGGGGCAAACTATGGCTACACCTTC.